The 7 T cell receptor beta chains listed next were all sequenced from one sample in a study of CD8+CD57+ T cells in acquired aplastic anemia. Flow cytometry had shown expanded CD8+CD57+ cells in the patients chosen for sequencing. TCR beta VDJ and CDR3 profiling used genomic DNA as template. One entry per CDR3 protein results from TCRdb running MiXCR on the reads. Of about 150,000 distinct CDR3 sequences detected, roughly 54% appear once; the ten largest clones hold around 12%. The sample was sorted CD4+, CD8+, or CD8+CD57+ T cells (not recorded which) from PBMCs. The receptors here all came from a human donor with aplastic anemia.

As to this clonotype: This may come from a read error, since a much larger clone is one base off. DNA for the CDR3: TGTGCCGGCAGTTACGGACAAGTACTCACTGAAGCTTTCTTT. It codes for CAGSYGQVLTEAFF. This chain links TRBV6-5 with TRBJ1-1, with D possibly matching TRBD1 (5 bases). This CDR3 region has 14 residues. From germline, CDR1 is MNHEY and CDR2 SVGAGI.

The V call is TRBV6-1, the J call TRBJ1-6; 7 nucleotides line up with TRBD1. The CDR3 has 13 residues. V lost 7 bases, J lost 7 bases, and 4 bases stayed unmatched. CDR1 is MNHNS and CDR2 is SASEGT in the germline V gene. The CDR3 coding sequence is TGTGCCAGCACCAGGGGGGACAATTCACCCCTCCACTTT. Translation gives CASTRGDNSPLHF.

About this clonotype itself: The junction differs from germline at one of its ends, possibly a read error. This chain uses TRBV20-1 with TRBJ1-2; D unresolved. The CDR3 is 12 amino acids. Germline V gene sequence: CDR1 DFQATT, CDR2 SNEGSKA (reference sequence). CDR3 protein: CSTSDGDHGYTF. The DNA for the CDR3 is TGCAGTACTAGCGACGGCGACCATGGCTACACCTTC.

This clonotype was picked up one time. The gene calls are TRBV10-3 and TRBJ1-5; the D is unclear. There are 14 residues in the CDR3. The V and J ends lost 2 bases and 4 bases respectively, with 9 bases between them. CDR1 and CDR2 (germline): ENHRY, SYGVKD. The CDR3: CAISEPIGNQPQHF. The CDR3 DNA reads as TGTGCCATCAGTGAGCCGATCGGGAATCAGCCCCAGCATTTT.

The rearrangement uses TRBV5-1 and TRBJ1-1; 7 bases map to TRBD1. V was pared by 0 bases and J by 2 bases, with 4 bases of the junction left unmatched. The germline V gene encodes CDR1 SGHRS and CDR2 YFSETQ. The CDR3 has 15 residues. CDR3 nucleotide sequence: TGCGCCAGCAGCTTGGGACAGGGATATAACACTGAAGCTTTCTTT. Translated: CASSLGQGYNTEAFF.

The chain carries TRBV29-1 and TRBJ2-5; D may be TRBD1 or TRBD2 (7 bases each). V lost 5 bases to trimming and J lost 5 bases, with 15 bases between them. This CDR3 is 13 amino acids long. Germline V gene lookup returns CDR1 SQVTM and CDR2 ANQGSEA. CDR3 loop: CSVPQGGWETQYF. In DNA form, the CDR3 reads TGCAGCGTTCCCCAGGGGGGGTGGGAGACCCAGTACTTC.

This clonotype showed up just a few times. The DNA of the CDR3 is TGTGCCAGCAGCTTAGTTGGGGCCCCCTACGAGCAGTACTTC. This encodes CASSLVGAPYEQYF. This chain connects TRBV7-9 to TRBJ2-7, with D perhaps matching TRBD1 (5 bases). This CDR3 spans 14 amino acids. CDR1 is SEHNR and CDR2 is FQNEAQ in the germline V gene (reference sequence). The V gene lost 1 base and the J gene lost 2 bases, with 9 bases spanning the gap.